This T cell receptor beta chain stems from a study of T cell repertoires in cytomegalovirus infection. Across the study: Recently identified HLA-C-restricted CMV epitopes were used, and well-studied HLA-B-restricted CMV epitopes were used as well. Study-level results: People with CMV and the relevant HLA were identified by cumulative public TCR beta family frequency.

CDR3 length equals 15 residues. The V gene's germline CDR1 is SEHNR and CDR2 FQNEAQ (reference sequence). Trimming cost V 5 bases and J 0 bases, with 13 bases left between them. TCRdb re-derived calls from the reads in MiXCR, one entry per CDR3 protein. The sample contains fewer than 650,000 distinct CDR3 sequences, around two fifths of which appear only once. This clonotype was seen a handful of times. Antigen: not known. The receptor was derived from a human donor in good health (CMV status not recorded). Some clones in this sample may be carry-over from other donors' samples. The input for sequencing was cultured PBMCs, taken from culture after CMV antigen stimulation. The chain recombines TRBV7-9 with TRBJ1-1, with D tentatively TRBD1 (5 bases). CDR3 sequence (DNA): TGTGCCAGCAGCCGACTGACAGCACTGAACACTGAAGCTTTCTTT. It encodes CASSRLTALNTEAFF.